This TCR beta chain appears in the sequencing data of a study of blood T cell repertoires in COVID-19. About the research overall: Acute and convalescent COVID-19 samples came from the United States, Italy and Spain.

CDR1 and CDR2 from the germline V gene are GTSNPN and SVGIG (reference sequence). The CDR3 is 14 amino acids. J lost 2 bases, V lost 3 bases, and 7 bases had no gene match. Using immunoSEQ multiplex PCR, the repertoire was profiled, and TCRdb retains in-frame clones only, with some absent. The top ten hold roughly 0.69% of the sample, which has about 210,000 clones, more than 85% seen once. Sequenced input: peripheral blood. The chain links TRBV30 to TRBJ2-7; 7 nucleotides match TRBD1. This receptor was obtained from a man aged 40-49 years with acute or convalescent COVID-19. The CDR3 bases are TGTGCCTGGAGCGAAGGGGGCGGCGCCTACGAGCAGTACTTC. Residues: CAWSEGGGAYEQYF.